This T cell receptor (beta chain) was obtained from a study of persistence of HIV-infected CD4 T cells. The CDR3 has 13 amino acids. Germline V gene lookup returns CDR1 SQVTM and CDR2 ANQGSEA. Deletions cut 7 bases from V and 4 bases from J, with 16 bases between. This nonspecific control used anti-CD3/anti-CD28 bead stimulation of CD4+ T cells. Sorting of responding CD4+ T cells relied on upregulated CD40 ligand together with CD69. CD8+ T cells were removed from PBMCs prior to stimulation. In the case of this clone: No antigen is known for it.

Sequencing used immunoSEQ version 4 in survey mode. Sequenced by immunoSEQ multiplex PCR; TCRdb stores in-frame clones only, minus some. The sample yields about 47,000 clones, just over 90% seen once. Broader study findings: CMV- and Gag-responding cells had lower TCRbeta richness than CD3/CD28-responding cells.

The receptor was isolated from an adult man with HIV who was CMV-seropositive. The J gene is TRBJ1-2, the V gene TRBV29-1, with a tentative D call TRBD1 (5 bases). The starting material was CD4+ T cells sorted from PBMCs after roughly 18-hour stimulation, obtained from a patient who received antiretroviral therapy. The CDR3 protein is CSGARDARYGYTF. CDR3 bases: TGCAGCGGCGCGAGGGACGCACGCTATGGCTACACCTTC.